The 23 T cell receptor beta chains given below trace back to one sample, sequenced in a study of T cells in Graves' hyperthyroidism and ophthalmopathy. RNA transcripts yielded amplified TCR beta CDR3 regions. A set of HTBI primers served as the primers for a first-round RT-PCR of the TCR CDR3. TCRdb re-called the multiplex PCR reads with MiXCR, one entry per CDR3 protein. Here the sample spans around 660,000 distinct CDR3 sequences, 40% to 55% being singletons. Material: peripheral blood or thyroid tissue (not recorded which). The receptors shown here come from an adult man with Graves' disease, either hyperthyroidism or ophthalmopathy (not recorded which).

This clonotype was seen at least ten times. The chain is built from TRBV7-9 and TRBJ1-2; D is undetermined. Germline assignment: CDR1 SEHNR and CDR2 FQNEAQ (reference sequence). The CDR3 is made up of 14 amino acids. The germline V and J ends were trimmed by 1 base and 4 bases, with 10 bases remaining between them. The CDR3 loop is CASSLDLWGYGYTF. The CDR3 nucleotides are TGTGCCAGCAGCTTAGACCTTTGGGGCTATGGCTACACCTTC.

This clonotype was detected many times. The gene calls are TRBV7-8 and TRBJ1-6; no clear D gene. This CDR3 is 16 amino acids long. Trimming stripped 0 bases from V and 10 bases from J, with 16 bases between. Germline values: CDR1 SGHVS, CDR2 FQNEAQ. The CDR3 region is CASSLARNVDGSPLHF. For the CDR3, the DNA is TGTGCCAGCAGCTTAGCGCGAAATGTGGACGGGTCACCCCTCCACTTT.

CDR3 protein: CASSPPGGGVNGELFF. CDR3 sequence (DNA): TGTGCCAGCAGCCCGCCGGGAGGAGGGGTAAACGGGGAGCTGTTTTTT. The chain uses TRBV7-8 and TRBJ2-2; 7 nucleotides align to TRBD2. The junction had 13 bases not matched to a gene; V was cut back by 5 bases and J by 7 bases. CDR1 and CDR2 from the germline V gene are SGHVS and FQNEAQ. This CDR3 has 16 amino acids.

This chain links TRBV7-9 with TRBJ1-1, with 9 bases that match TRBD1. The CDR3 spans 15 residues. Germline V gene data show CDR1 as SEHNR and CDR2 as FQNEAQ (reference sequence). The ends lost 4 bases at V and 4 bases at J; junction bases unmatched: 7. Written as DNA, the CDR3 is TGTGCCAGCAGCTCCGGACAGGGGACGGGCACTGAAGCTTTCTTT. This encodes CASSSGQGTGTEAFF.

The chain couples TRBV2 to TRBJ2-7, with 15 bases lining up with TRBD2. CDR1 SNHLY and CDR2 FYNNEI come from the germline V gene. The CDR3 runs to 18 residues. J lost 2 bases, V lost 7 bases, and 12 bases had no gene match. The CDR3 region is CASKRGLAGGPDAYEQYF. The CDR3 DNA follows: TGTGCCAGCAAAAGGGGACTAGCGGGAGGCCCCGACGCCTACGAGCAGTACTTC. The full variable domain, with the rest looked up from reference TRBV2 and TRBJ2-7, is EPEVTQTPSHQVTQMGQEVILRCVPISNHLYFYWYRQILGQKVEFLVSFYNNEISEKSEIFDDQFSVERPDGSNFTLKIRSTKLEDSAMYFCASKRGLAGGPDAYEQYFGPGTRLTVT.

Many counts were recorded for this clonotype. The chain couples TRBV20-1 to TRBJ1-1; D remains ambiguous. This CDR3 is built from 13 residues. Germline CDR1 is DFQATT and CDR2 is SNEGSKA (reference sequence). V shed 6 bases and J shed 4 bases, with 15 bases lying between them. The CDR3 here is CSALWAQATEAFF. CDR3 sequence (DNA): TGCAGTGCGTTGTGGGCGCAGGCCACTGAAGCTTTCTTT.

The chain carries TRBV10-3 and TRBJ2-2; tentative D call: TRBD1 (6 bases). The CDR3 extends over 16 amino acids. V was cut by 9 bases and J by 3 bases, with 20 bases left in between. Germline CDR1 is ENHRY and CDR2 is SYGVKD. CDR3 bases: TGTGCCATAAGCGATAACAGGGCCAGGGACACCGGGGAGCTGTTTTTT. This sequence encodes CAISDNRARDTGELFF.

This clonotype was counted at least ten times. The V call is TRBV20-1, the J call TRBJ1-1; D gene uncertain. The CDR3 is 13 residues long. V was clipped by 1 base and J by 0 bases, with 6 bases between them. CDR1 is DFQATT and CDR2 is SNEGSKA in the germline V gene (reference sequence). DNA for the CDR3: TGCAGTGCTAGAGCGACTGTGAACACTGAAGCTTTCTTT. Amino acid sequence: CSARATVNTEAFF.

V and J are TRBV29-1 and TRBJ1-4, with a possible D match to TRBD1 (5 bases). The CDR3 spans 13 residues. Germline V gives CDR1 SQVTM, CDR2 ANQGSEA. Between the trimmed V and J ends, which lost 4 bases and 7 bases, there was a span of 13 bases. The CDR3 DNA sequence: TGCAGCGTTGTACGCGGGGGAAGTGAAAAACTGTTTTTT. Translation: CSVVRGGSEKLFF.

This clonotype was detected ten times or more. The J gene is TRBJ1-3, the V gene TRBV10-3; TRBD1 aligns across 8 bases. Germline V CDR1 and CDR2: ENHRY, SYGVKD. This CDR3 has 18 amino acids. The junction had 13 bases not matched to a gene; V was cut back by 6 bases and J by 0 bases. CDR3 sequence reads: CAISSLPGQARSGNTIYF. The CDR3 nucleotides are TGTGCCATCAGCTCATTACCGGGACAGGCCCGCTCTGGAAACACCATATATTTT.

This chain connects TRBV12-3 or TRBV12-4 to TRBJ1-5; no definite D call. This CDR3 spans 15 amino acids. V was cut by 6 bases and J by 4 bases, with 16 bases left in between. This CDR3 reads CASSPPKAGNQPQHF. CDR3 sequence (DNA): TGTGCCAGCAGCCCCCCAAAAGCCGGTAATCAGCCCCAGCATTTT.

The V gene is TRBV20-1, the J gene TRBJ2-5, with TRBD2 matching over 9 bases. Trimming at V came to 3 bases and at J to 5 bases, leaving 7 bases not matched to a gene. Germline V gene lookup returns CDR1 DFQATT and CDR2 SNEGSKA (reference sequence). CDR3 size: 14 residues. CDR3 protein: CSARIAGVPETQYF. CDR3 bases: TGCAGTGCTAGGATAGCGGGAGTGCCGGAGACCCAGTACTTC.

This clonotype was found a few times. This chain uses TRBV9 with TRBJ2-2; D unresolved. V was clipped by 3 bases and J by 2 bases, with 11 bases between them. Germline V gene sequence: CDR1 SGDLS, CDR2 YYNGEE. CDR3 length: 15 residues. CDR3 nucleotide sequence: TGTGCCAGCAGCGCAGTCCGGACCAACACCGGGGAGCTGTTTTTT. Protein product: CASSAVRTNTGELFF.

The J gene is TRBJ1-2, the V gene TRBV7-2; no clear D gene. Between the trimmed V and J ends, which lost 5 bases and 8 bases, there was a span of 15 bases. Germline-derived CDR1 and CDR2 are SGHTA and FQGNSA. The CDR3 length is 13 residues. CDR3 coding DNA: TGTGCCAGCAGCCTACGCGTAGCGGGCGGCTACACCTTC. Its protein is CASSLRVAGGYTF.

This clonotype turned up a few times. The V gene is TRBV12-3 or TRBV12-4, the J gene TRBJ2-5; D is undetermined. Trimming took 2 bases from V and 3 from J, leaving 10 bases between them. The CDR3 consists of 14 residues. The CDR3 DNA is TGTGCCAGCAGTTTATCAACTGCCAAAGAGACCCAGTACTTC. Its translation: CASSLSTAKETQYF.

V gene TRBV6-6 combines with J gene TRBJ1-1; possible D gene TRBD1, 6 bases. The germline gives CDR1 MNHNY, CDR2 SVGAGI (reference sequence). Trimming stripped 4 bases from V and 1 base from J, with 10 bases between. The CDR3 runs to 14 residues. CDR3 bases: TGTGCCAGCAGTTTACGACAGGAGAACACTGAAGCTTTCTTT. Its protein product is CASSLRQENTEAFF.

Here the CDR3 reads CASSSHGLGDISYEQYF. CDR3 sequence (DNA): TGTGCCAGCAGCTCCCACGGACTAGGGGATATTTCCTACGAGCAGTACTTC. The chain couples TRBV7-8 to TRBJ2-7, with 7 bases that match TRBD2. Germline CDR1 SGHVS, CDR2 FQNEAQ. V dropped 4 bases and J dropped 1; count of bases not matched to a gene: 13. The length of the CDR3 is 17 residues.

The chain links TRBV6-1 to TRBJ1-1, with D uncertain. From germline, CDR1 is MNHNS and CDR2 SASEGT. Trimming removed 6 bases at V and 3 bases at J, with 20 bases between. This CDR3 has 16 amino acids. The CDR3 loop is CASSGSWWGKDTEAFF. The CDR3 bases are TGTGCCAGCAGCGGGAGTTGGTGGGGAAAGGACACTGAAGCTTTCTTT.

This chain connects TRBV6-1 to TRBJ1-2; D call uncertain. Trimming pared 7 bases from V and 4 bases from J, leaving 16 bases between. CDR1 MNHNS and CDR2 SASEGT come from the germline V gene. This CDR3 has 14 amino acids. The CDR3, as DNA: TGTGCCAGCACCTTAAACGAGAGGTTCTATGGCTACACCTTC. It specifies CASTLNERFYGYTF.

In its sample, this clonotype was seen a few times. The chain is built from TRBV11-2 and TRBJ1-6; D not resolved. The CDR3 length is 14 residues. V shed 2 bases and J shed 3 bases, with 5 bases lying between them. Per the germline V gene, CDR1 is SGHAT and CDR2 is FQNNGV. The CDR3 nucleotides read TGTGCCAGCAGCTTAATCGACTATAATTCACCCCTCCACTTT. This encodes CASSLIDYNSPLHF.

This clonotype turned up a few times. The chain combines TRBV19 with TRBJ1-6; D is unclear. The CDR3 spans 15 residues. Between the trimmed V and J ends, which lost 1 base and 7 bases, there was a span of 11 bases. Germline V gives CDR1 LNHDA, CDR2 SQIVND (reference sequence). CDR3 region: CASSIGPGQNSPLHF. CDR3 sequence (DNA): TGTGCCAGTAGTATAGGGCCGGGTCAAAATTCACCCCTCCACTTT.

V is TRBV20-1 and J is TRBJ1-5; D gene ambiguous. CDR3 length: 13 amino acids. Trimming shortened V by 3 bases and J by 6 bases, and 12 bases separated the two germline ends. Per germline, CDR1 DFQATT and CDR2 SNEGSKA (reference sequence). CDR3 coding DNA: TGCAGTGCTAGTAGTGGGTGGGTTCAGCCCCAGCATTTT. Translated, it gives CSASSGWVQPQHF.

The chain combines TRBV7-9 with TRBJ1-2, with 8 bases matching TRBD1. Losses at the gene ends were 4 bases for V and 6 bases for J; bases not matched to a gene: 10. The CDR3 totals 15 residues. CDR1 SEHNR and CDR2 FQNEAQ come from the germline V gene (reference sequence). CDR3 coding DNA: TGTGCCAGCAGCTCGACAGGGGCATCGGTGGATGGCTACACCTTC. Translation: CASSSTGASVDGYTF.